The entry that follows covers one TCR beta chain sequence. Its antigen is still unknown. This sample was included in a study of cytomegalovirus exposure and HLA in healthy donors. Overall study findings and caveats: Presence/absence comparisons presumed near-even sequencing depth among donors.

This CDR3 has 18 amino acids. From germline, CDR1 is SGDLS and CDR2 YYNGEE. J was trimmed by 5 bases and V by 3 bases; bases with no gene match: 15. Amplification used 60 Vbeta primers and 13 Jbeta primers. Data came from immunoSEQ multiplex PCR; TCRdb stores just in-frame clones and leaves some out. The sample yields 95,000 to 110,000 clones, about 80% seen once. Each of the donors was a healthy bone marrow donor. Input material: PBMCs. This rearrangement joins TRBV9 to TRBJ2-2; TRBD2 aligns across 8 bases. This receptor was obtained from a man in his thirties or forties in good health and CMV-seronegative. CDR3 residues: CASSGGHRSGSTTGELFF. In nucleotides, the CDR3 is TGTGCCAGCAGCGGGGGGCATCGAAGCGGGAGTACGACCGGGGAGCTGTTTTTT.